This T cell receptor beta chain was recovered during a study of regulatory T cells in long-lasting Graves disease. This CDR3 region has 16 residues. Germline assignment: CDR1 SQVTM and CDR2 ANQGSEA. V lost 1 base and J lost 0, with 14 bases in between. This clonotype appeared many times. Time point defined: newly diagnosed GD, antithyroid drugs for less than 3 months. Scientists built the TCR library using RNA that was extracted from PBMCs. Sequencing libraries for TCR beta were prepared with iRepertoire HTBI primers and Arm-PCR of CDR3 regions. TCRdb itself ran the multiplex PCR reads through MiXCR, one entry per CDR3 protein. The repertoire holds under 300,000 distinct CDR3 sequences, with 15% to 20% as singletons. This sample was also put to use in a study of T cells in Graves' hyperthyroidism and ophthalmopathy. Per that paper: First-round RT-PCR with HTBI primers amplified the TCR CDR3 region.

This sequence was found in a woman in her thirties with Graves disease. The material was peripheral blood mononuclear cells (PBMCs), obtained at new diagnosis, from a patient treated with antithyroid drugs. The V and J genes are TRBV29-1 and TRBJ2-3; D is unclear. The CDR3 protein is CSVEGNSLTSTDTQYF. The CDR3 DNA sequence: TGCAGCGTTGAAGGTAACAGCCTGACTAGCACAGATACGCAGTATTTT.